The clone carrying this T cell receptor beta chain was found a few times. Donors were all healthy Caucasians. The V and J ends lost 1 base and 2 bases respectively, with 14 bases between them. The CDR3 extends over 17 amino acids. The germline V gene encodes CDR1 SGHVS and CDR2 FQNEAQ. The data originate from a study of identical twins. One entry per CDR3 protein results from TCRdb running MiXCR on the 5' RACE reads. The data contain around 680,000 distinct CDR3 sequences, about 9.4% of them singletons. The same data also contributed to another study, on yellow fever vaccine responses in identical twins.

The gene calls are TRBV7-8 and TRBJ2-2, with D possibly called TRBD1 or TRBD2 (5 bases each). This TCR was recovered from a young woman in good health. Source material: PBMCs. The CDR3 DNA is TGTGCCAGCAGCTTAGGGGCCCGGGACCACAACACCGGGGAGCTGTTTTTT. It specifies CASSLGARDHNTGELFF.